One sample yielded the 27 T cell receptor beta chains listed below, sequenced in a study of cytomegalovirus exposure and HLA in healthy donors. 13 Jbeta primers and 60 Vbeta primers were used for the PCR. TCRdb's copy holds only in-frame clones and misses some; the assay was immunoSEQ multiplex PCR. The sample carries about 130,000 clones, 72% recorded once. The source material was PBMCs. These receptors were taken from a man younger than 45 in good health and CMV-seronegative.

The chain uses TRBV10-2 and TRBJ1-6, with D unresolved. The CDR3 totals 13 residues. The germline V gene encodes CDR1 WSHSY and CDR2 SAAADI. V was pared by 6 bases and J by 10 bases, with 13 bases between. CDR3 DNA sequence: TGCGCCAGCAGGGTGGAGGTTCGGTCACCCCTCCACTTT. Its protein is CASRVEVRSPLHF.

The chain joins TRBV2 to TRBJ2-7; D is perhaps TRBD1 (5 bases). Trimming left V 7 bases short and J 4 bases short, with 11 bases between. The CDR3 extends over 12 amino acids. The germline V gene encodes CDR1 SNHLY and CDR2 FYNNEI. DNA of the CDR3: TGTGCCAGCACCGACAGAGGATACGAGCAGTACTTC. As protein: CASTDRGYEQYF. Together with reference TRBV2 and TRBJ2-7, the CDR3 gives the full variable domain: EPEVTQTPSHQVTQMGQEVILRCVPISNHLYFYWYRQILGQKVEFLVSFYNNEISEKSEIFDDQFSVERPDGSNFTLKIRSTKLEDSAMYFCASTDRGYEQYFGPGTRLTVT.

J is TRBJ1-2 and V is TRBV9; D not certain. The CDR3 is made up of 14 amino acids. V was trimmed by 4 bases and J by 4 bases, leaving 14 bases between them. Germline loops: CDR1 SGDLS, CDR2 YYNGEE. CDR3 sequence reads: CASSPGGGPYGYTF. In DNA, the CDR3 is TGTGCCAGCAGCCCCGGTGGTGGTCCCTATGGCTACACCTTC.

V and J are TRBV7-8 and TRBJ2-7; TRBD1 might be the D (5 bases). Germline V gives CDR1 SGHVS, CDR2 FQNEAQ. The length of the CDR3 is 13 residues. V was cut by 4 bases and J by 11 bases, with 18 bases left in between. The CDR3 nucleotides read TGTGCCAGCAGCTCCCTGGCAGGGATGGTGGAGTACTTC. Translating it yields CASSSLAGMVEYF.

The chain employs TRBV16 and TRBJ2-2; 7 positions match TRBD1. Germline CDR1 and CDR2: KGHSY and FQNENV. V dropped 4 bases and J dropped 2; count of bases not matched to a gene: 4. The CDR3 covers 15 residues. The CDR3 protein is CASSRRQGNTGELFF. The CDR3 DNA reads TGTGCCAGCAGCCGCCGACAGGGCAACACCGGGGAGCTGTTTTTT. Using reference TRBV16 and TRBJ2-2 for the parts outside the CDR3, the full variable domain is GEEVAQTPKHLVRGEGQKAKLYCAPIKGHSYVFWYQQVLKNEFKFLISFQNENVFDETGMPKERFSAKCLPNSPCSLEIQATKLEDSAVYFCASSRRQGNTGELFFGEGSRLTVL.

The chain has TRBV9 and TRBJ1-2; no clear D gene. Trimming pared 3 bases from V and 3 bases from J, leaving 15 bases between. The CDR3 spans 15 residues. CDR1 is SGDLS and CDR2 is YYNGEE in the germline V gene. The CDR3 protein is CASSAWESGHYGYTF. The CDR3 region has the DNA TGTGCCAGCAGCGCCTGGGAGTCAGGACACTATGGCTACACCTTC.

This chain connects TRBV6-5 to TRBJ2-3, with D perhaps matching TRBD2 (5 bases). V was pared by 6 bases and J by 4 bases, with 8 bases between. Germline CDR1 reads MNHEY; CDR2 reads SVGAGI. This CDR3 region has 12 residues. The CDR3 region has the DNA TGTGCCAGCAGCCGCGGGTCAGATACGCAGTATTTT. Residues: CASSRGSDTQYF.

This chain links TRBV7-3 with TRBJ2-1, with 8 bases matching TRBD1. The germline CDR1 and CDR2 sequences are SGHTA and FQGTGA. The junction had 8 bases not matched to a gene; V was cut back by 3 bases and J by 4 bases. This CDR3 contains 16 residues. This CDR3 reads CASSFQGAGDYNEQFF. CDR3 nucleotide sequence: TGTGCCAGCAGCTTTCAGGGGGCAGGGGATTACAATGAGCAGTTCTTC.

This clone has only a few counts. The rearrangement links TRBV4-1 to TRBJ2-7, with 7 bases lining up with TRBD1. Germline CDR1 is MGHRA and CDR2 is YSYEKL. The CDR3 length is 13 residues. V trimming: 3 bases; J trimming: 5 bases; junction bases outside the gene matches: 4. CDR3 amino acids: CASSQPTGHEQYF. CDR3 in DNA: TGCGCCAGCAGCCAGCCGACAGGGCACGAGCAGTACTTC.

The chain uses TRBV6-6 and TRBJ2-7; 7 nucleotides match TRBD2. This CDR3 comprises 12 residues. J gave up 6 bases and V 4 bases, and 3 bases lay outside the gene matches. The germline V gene has CDR1 MNHNY and CDR2 SVGAGI (reference sequence). As DNA, the CDR3 is TGTGCCAGCAGTTTGGGGGAGGGCGAGCAGTACTTC. Residues: CASSLGEGEQYF.

The genes are TRBV2 and TRBJ2-3, with D uncertain. The germline CDR1 and CDR2 sequences are SNHLY and FYNNEI. The CDR3 totals 14 residues. V was cut by 8 bases and J by 0 bases, with 12 bases left in between. CDR3 residues: CASRPDFSTDTQYF. The CDR3 region has the DNA TGTGCCAGCCGACCTGACTTCAGCACAGATACGCAGTATTTT.

This clone has only a few counts. The chain couples TRBV10-1 to TRBJ2-1, with no clear D. The CDR3 loop spans 13 amino acids. Germline lookup yields CDR1 WNHNN and CDR2 SYGVQD (reference sequence). V was clipped by 5 bases and J by 5 bases, with 10 bases between them. CDR3 in amino acids: CASSNRGDNEQFF. CDR3 sequence (DNA): TGCGCCAGCAGTAACCGCGGAGACAATGAGCAGTTCTTC.

The rearrangement joins TRBV29-1 to TRBJ2-7, with 8 bases fitting TRBD1. This CDR3 region has 12 residues. V shed 7 bases and J 3 bases; nucleotides not matched to a gene: 5. The V gene's germline CDR1 is SQVTM and CDR2 ANQGSEA. Here the CDR3 reads CSARQGLYEQYF. The CDR3 DNA follows: TGCAGCGCTAGACAGGGGCTCTACGAGCAGTACTTC.

The V gene is TRBV5-1, the J gene TRBJ1-2, with 7 bases matching TRBD1. This CDR3 region has 12 residues. The germline CDR1 and CDR2 sequences are SGHRS and YFSETQ. The ends lost 0 bases at V and 7 bases at J; junction bases unmatched: 0. The CDR3 region is CASSLDRGGYTF. In nucleotides, the CDR3 is TGCGCCAGCAGCTTGGACAGGGGTGGCTACACCTTC.

This rearrangement joins TRBV13 to TRBJ1-1; D gene unclear. This CDR3 spans 13 amino acids. The V end was cut by 7 bases, the J end by 0 bases, with 9 bases between. From germline, CDR1 is PRHDT and CDR2 FYEKMQ (reference sequence). Written as DNA, the CDR3 is TGTGCCAGCACCCCGAGGGTGAACACTGAAGCTTTCTTT. It specifies CASTPRVNTEAFF.

This chain joins TRBV28 and TRBJ1-1; D not certain. The CDR3 is made up of 13 amino acids. Per germline, CDR1 MDHEN and CDR2 SYDVKM. V lost 4 bases and J lost 6, with 12 bases in between. For the CDR3, the DNA is TGTGCCAGCAGTTCCGGTTCAGGATCTGAAGCTTTCTTT. This gives the protein CASSSGSGSEAFF.

The chain couples TRBV9 to TRBJ1-6; D not certain. The V end was cut by 0 bases, the J end by 1 base, with 8 bases between. CDR1 and CDR2 from the germline V gene are SGDLS and YYNGEE. This CDR3 contains 16 residues. The CDR3 loop is CASSVGGESYNSPLHF. In nucleotides, the CDR3 is TGTGCCAGCAGCGTAGGTGGGGAGTCCTATAATTCACCCCTCCACTTT.

This clone was found once. This chain uses TRBV9 with TRBJ1-3; possible D gene TRBD1, 5 bases. Germline V gene lookup returns CDR1 SGDLS and CDR2 YYNGEE. CDR3 length: 14 residues. V lost 0 bases and J lost 7, with 11 bases in between. This CDR3 reads CASSVVGDGNTIYF. The DNA for the CDR3 is TGTGCCAGCAGCGTAGTAGGGGATGGTAACACCATATATTTT.

The chain couples TRBV14 to TRBJ1-3; 7 nucleotides match TRBD1. Germline CDR1 reads SGHDN; CDR2 reads FVKESK. This CDR3 has 19 residues. Trimming took 1 base from V and 0 from J; bases not matched to a gene: 12. The CDR3: CASSQGPLWAGGSGNTIYF. The CDR3 bases are TGTGCCAGCAGCCAAGGCCCACTGTGGGCAGGGGGCTCTGGAAACACCATATATTTT.

The DNA for the CDR3 is TGTGCCTGGAGTCCACGAGGGACAGGGTTGGCCTATGGCTACACCTTC. Protein product: CAWSPRGTGLAYGYTF. The chain couples TRBV30 to TRBJ1-2, with 9 bases matching TRBD1. This CDR3 has 16 residues. The trim removed 2 bases at V and 4 bases at J, leaving 11 bases unmatched. The V gene's germline CDR1 is GTSNPN and CDR2 SVGIG (reference sequence).

The chain employs TRBV5-4 and TRBJ2-1; 7 bases align to TRBD2. Trimming took 4 bases from V and 9 from J; bases not matched to a gene: 10. Per the germline V gene, CDR1 is SGHNT and CDR2 is YYREEE (reference sequence). The CDR3 runs to 14 residues. The CDR3 spells CASSPGTRGSEQFF. The CDR3 DNA sequence: TGTGCCAGCAGCCCTGGGACGCGGGGGAGTGAGCAGTTCTTC. Full variable domain (outside the CDR3, taken from reference TRBV5-4 and TRBJ2-1): ETGVTQSPTHLIKTRGQQVTLRCSSQSGHNTVSWYQQALGQGPQFIFQYYREEENGRGNFPPRFSGLQFPNYSSELNVNALELDDSALYLCASSPGTRGSEQFFGPGTRLTVL.

The CDR3, as DNA: TGTGCCAGCTCACCAACGGCAGGCCCAGCCCCTGGGGCCAACGTCCTGACTTTC. This codes for CASSPTAGPAPGANVLTF. This chain links TRBV18 with TRBJ2-6, with unresolved D. Trimming took off 2 bases at V and 2 bases at J, with 16 bases between the two ends. Germline V lookup: CDR1 KGHSH, CDR2 LQKENI. The CDR3 is made up of 18 amino acids.

As concerns this clone: This sample also contains other DNA sequences that code for the same CDR3. The rearrangement links TRBV5-1 to TRBJ2-7; 9 nucleotides line up with TRBD1. J lost 2 bases, V lost 3 bases, and 6 bases had no gene match. The CDR3 runs to 15 residues. Per the germline V gene, CDR1 is SGHRS and CDR2 is YFSETQ. CDR3 coding DNA: TGCGCCAGCAGCTCCCGACAGGGGGAGGCCTACGAGCAGTACTTC. This encodes CASSSRQGEAYEQYF. The whole variable domain, filled in from reference TRBV5-1 and TRBJ2-7, reads KAGVTQTPRYLIKTRGQQVTLSCSPISGHRSVSWYQQTPGQGLQFLFEYFSETQRNKGNFPGRFSGRQFSNSRSEMNVSTLELGDSALYLCASSSRQGEAYEQYFGPGTRLTVT.

The chain uses TRBV2 and TRBJ2-5; 10 bases fit TRBD1. This CDR3 has 14 amino acids. Germline CDR1 SNHLY, CDR2 FYNNEI. V shed 8 bases, J shed 5 bases, and the junction held 8 bases outside the gene matches. CDR3 nucleotides: TGTGCCAGCGCCCGGGACAGGGGTCGGGAGACCCAGTACTTC. This encodes CASARDRGRETQYF.

This clone has a handful of counts. This chain uses TRBV4-2 with TRBJ2-1; 7 nucleotides agree with TRBD1. The CDR3 has 18 amino acids. Germline V gene sequence: CDR1 LGHNA, CDR2 YNFKEQ. The junction had 17 bases not matched to a gene; V was cut back by 4 bases and J by 5 bases. CDR3 in DNA: TGTGCCAGCAGCCTTACGTCCGGACAGGTTGTGGGGAACAATGAGCAGTTCTTC. Amino acids: CASSLTSGQVVGNNEQFF.

The sample holds a few counts of this clone. The chain couples TRBV5-6 to TRBJ2-7; D remains ambiguous. The CDR3 spans 13 residues. V dropped 4 bases and J dropped 3 bases, with 11 bases sitting between them. Germline values: CDR1 SGHDT, CDR2 YYEEEE. Here the CDR3 reads CASSQYPVYEQYF. In nucleotides, the CDR3 is TGTGCCAGCAGCCAATATCCAGTCTACGAGCAGTACTTC.

The chain uses TRBV6-1 and TRBJ1-1; D is possibly TRBD1 (6 bases). CDR3 length: 14 residues. Germline V gene lookup returns CDR1 MNHNS and CDR2 SASEGT. The V end was cut by 6 bases, the J end by 1 base, with 12 bases between. Here the CDR3 reads CASSFGQSNTEAFF. The CDR3 DNA follows: TGTGCCAGCAGCTTCGGACAGTCGAACACTGAAGCTTTCTTT.